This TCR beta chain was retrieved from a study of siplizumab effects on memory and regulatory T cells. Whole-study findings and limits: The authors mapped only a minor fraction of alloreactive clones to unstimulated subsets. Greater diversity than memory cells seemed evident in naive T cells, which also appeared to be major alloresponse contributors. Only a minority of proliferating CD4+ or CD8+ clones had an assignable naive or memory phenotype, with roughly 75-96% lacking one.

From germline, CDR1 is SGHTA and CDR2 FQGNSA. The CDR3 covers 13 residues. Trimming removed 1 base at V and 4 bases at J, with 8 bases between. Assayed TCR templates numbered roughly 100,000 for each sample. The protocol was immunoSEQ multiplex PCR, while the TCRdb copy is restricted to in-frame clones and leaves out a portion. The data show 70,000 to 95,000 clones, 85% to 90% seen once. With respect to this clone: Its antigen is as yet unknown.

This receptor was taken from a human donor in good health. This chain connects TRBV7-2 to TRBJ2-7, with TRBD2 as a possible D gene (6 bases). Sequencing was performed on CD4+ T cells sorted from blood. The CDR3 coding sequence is TGTGCCAGCAGCTTAGGCGGGATTTACGAGCAGTACTTC. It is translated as CASSLGGIYEQYF.